The 22 T cell receptor beta chains below come from one sample, sequenced in a study of blood T cell repertoires in COVID-19. This table comes from immunoSEQ multiplex PCR, and its TCRdb copy is limited to in-frame clones, with some not included. This sample has roughly 70,000 clones; 80% to 95% occur once, and the top ten carry 6.9%. Sample: peripheral blood. These receptor sequences come from a human donor in a cohort sampled during active COVID-19.

The chain combines TRBV5-1 with TRBJ1-2; 9 positions match TRBD1. V trimming: 4 bases; J trimming: 3 bases; junction bases outside the gene matches: 4. The germline V gene encodes CDR1 SGHRS and CDR2 YFSETQ. This CDR3 contains 14 residues. Here the CDR3 reads CASSLQGADYGYTF. CDR3 coding DNA: TGCGCCAGCAGCCTACAGGGGGCGGACTATGGCTACACCTTC.

This chain connects TRBV19 to TRBJ1-5, with TRBD1 matching over 7 bases. This CDR3 comprises 18 residues. Germline V CDR1 and CDR2: LNHDA, SQIVND (reference sequence). The J segment lost 2 bases and the V segment lost 5 bases, leaving 15 bases of the junction unmatched. This chain's CDR3 is CASSQSRGRVEGNQPQHF. The CDR3 DNA sequence: TGTGCCAGTAGTCAGTCAAGGGGGCGCGTGGAGGGCAATCAGCCCCAGCATTTT.

The gene calls are TRBV6-5 and TRBJ1-3; D is ambiguous. Trimming pared 2 bases from V and 1 base from J, leaving 9 bases between. Germline lookup yields CDR1 MNHEY and CDR2 SVGAGI. The CDR3 covers 15 residues. The CDR3 DNA is TGTGCCAGCAGTTACGAGGGTGATTCTGGAAACACCATATATTTT. Its protein product is CASSYEGDSGNTIYF.

The rearrangement uses TRBV11-2 and TRBJ1-3; no clear D. Germline CDR1 SGHAT, CDR2 FQNNGV. V dropped 5 bases and J dropped 0 bases, with 11 bases sitting between them. The CDR3 sequence is 15 residues long. CDR3 nucleotide sequence: TGTGCCAGCAGCACGACATTTTACTCTGGAAACACCATATATTTT. Encoded protein: CASSTTFYSGNTIYF.

The sample holds a few counts of this clone. This CDR3 is CASSLLDRAKSGNTIYF. The CDR3 DNA sequence: TGTGCCAGCAGCTTGCTTGACAGGGCGAAGTCTGGAAACACCATATATTTT. The chain is built from TRBV5-6 and TRBJ1-3; 7 bases are a match to TRBD1. The J segment lost 1 base and the V segment lost 1 base, leaving 8 bases of the junction unmatched. Germline lookup yields CDR1 SGHDT and CDR2 YYEEEE. The CDR3 has 17 residues.

A single count supports this clone. The chain is built from TRBV27 and TRBJ1-2; a weak D match, TRBD1 (6 bases). The CDR3 loop spans 15 amino acids. Trimming left V 0 bases short and J 8 bases short, with 16 bases between. The germline V gene encodes CDR1 MNHEY and CDR2 SMNVEV (reference sequence). CDR3 nucleotide sequence: TGTGCCAGCAGTTTATCAACAGGGCAGAGCGGCGGCTACACCTTC. This gives the protein CASSLSTGQSGGYTF.

This chain uses TRBV5-6 with TRBJ1-1, with no clear D. Germline V lookup: CDR1 SGHDT, CDR2 YYEEEE. The CDR3 is made up of 12 amino acids. V gave up 2 bases and J gave up 3 bases, with 5 bases separating them. The CDR3 bases are TGTGCCAGCAGCTTAAAGCACACTGAAGCTTTCTTT. Its protein is CASSLKHTEAFF. Supplemented by reference TRBV5-6 and TRBJ1-1, the full variable domain reads DAGVTQSPTHLIKTRGQQVTLRCSPKSGHDTVSWYQQALGQGPQFIFQYYEEEERQRGNFPDRFSGHQFPNYSSELNVNALLLGDSALYLCASSLKHTEAFFGQGTRLTVV.

The rearrangement uses TRBV10-3 and TRBJ2-1; 9 bases are a match to TRBD2. Germline trimming cut 6 bases from V and 4 bases from J; bases unmatched to any gene: 4. The CDR3 extends over 14 amino acids. The V gene's germline CDR1 is ENHRY and CDR2 SYGVKD. CDR3 DNA sequence: TGTGCCATCAGCCAGACTAGCGGATACAATGAGCAGTTCTTC. Translated: CAISQTSGYNEQFF.

J is TRBJ1-6 and V is TRBV11-2; D possibly corresponds to TRBD1 (5 bases). The V and J ends lost 3 bases and 0 bases respectively, with 12 bases between them. CDR1 is SGHAT and CDR2 is FQNNGV in the germline V gene. The length of the CDR3 is 17 residues. The CDR3 coding sequence is TGTGCCAGCAGCTTCGACAGAGAGAGCTCCTATAATTCACCCCTCCACTTT. Amino acids: CASSFDRESSYNSPLHF.

V and J are TRBV7-9 and TRBJ1-4; TRBD1 agrees at 7 bases. Trimming took 4 bases from V and 6 from J; bases not matched to a gene: 8. Germline V gene sequence: CDR1 SEHNR, CDR2 FQNEAQ (reference sequence). CDR3 size: 15 residues. Here the CDR3 DNA reads TGTGCCAGCAGCTCCCGGACAGGTACGGATGAAAAACTGTTTTTT. Protein product: CASSSRTGTDEKLFF.

J is TRBJ1-5 and V is TRBV3-1 (or the pseudogene TRBV3-2); D is possibly TRBD1 (6 bases). This CDR3 is 12 amino acids long. The V and J ends lost 7 bases and 4 bases respectively, with 8 bases between them. CDR1 and CDR2 from the germline V gene are LGHDT and YNNKEL (reference sequence). The DNA for the CDR3 is TGTGCCAGCACCACAGGGAATCAGCCCCAGCATTTT. This sequence encodes CASTTGNQPQHF.

In this sample, this clone turned up a few times. CDR3 nucleotides: TGTGCCAGCAGTGAGGGACAGGGGGCGAAGAATGAAAAACTGTTTTTT. Translating gives CASSEGQGAKNEKLFF. The chain employs TRBV6-1 and TRBJ1-4, with 12 bases lining up with TRBD1. The CDR3 is 16 residues long. Losses at the gene ends were 3 bases for V and 5 bases for J; bases not matched to a gene: 4. Germline-derived CDR1 and CDR2 are MNHNS and SASEGT.

J is TRBJ2-3 and V is TRBV5-1; 8 positions agree with TRBD2. Trimming took 4 bases from V and 3 from J; bases not matched to a gene: 10. The CDR3 length is 16 residues. Germline CDR1 reads SGHRS; CDR2 reads YFSETQ. In DNA form, the CDR3 reads TGCGCCAGCAGCCGTGAAGCGGGGGTGGGGACAGATACGCAGTATTTT. It translates to CASSREAGVGTDTQYF.

The chain joins TRBV21-1 to TRBJ1-4; TRBD1, as called in the table, went unchecked against the DNA. TRBV21-1 is assigned pseudogene status. The CDR3 runs 13 residues. The CDR3 DNA sequence: TGTGCCAGCAGCAAACTGGGGCTGGGTAAACTGTTTTTT. Translating gives CASSKLGLGKLFF.

This chain joins TRBV13 and TRBJ2-5, with TRBD1 matching 8 bases. CDR1 and CDR2 (germline): PRHDT, FYEKMQ (reference sequence). The CDR3 extends over 15 amino acids. J was trimmed by 3 bases and V by 2 bases; bases with no gene match: 5. The CDR3 bases are TGTGCCAGCAGCTTACAGGACAGGGAGGAAGAGACCCAGTACTTC. This codes for CASSLQDREEETQYF.

This clone was seen a single time. V usage is TRBV28 and J usage is TRBJ2-2; 8 nucleotides match TRBD2. Germline V gives CDR1 MDHEN, CDR2 SYDVKM. V gave up 5 bases and J gave up 2 bases; unmatched junction bases: 19. The CDR3 spans 20 residues. CDR3: CASSVRRWGASGPNTGELFF. The CDR3 region has the DNA TGTGCCAGCAGTGTCCGTCGGTGGGGGGCTAGCGGGCCTAACACCGGGGAGCTGTTTTTT.

The V call is TRBV5-1, the J call TRBJ2-7; 7 positions match TRBD2. Germline CDR1 is SGHRS and CDR2 is YFSETQ. This CDR3 has 15 amino acids. Trimming took 1 base from V and 6 from J; bases not matched to a gene: 10. The CDR3 loop is CASSLSGGGLSEQYF. For the CDR3, the DNA is TGCGCCAGCAGCTTGTCGGGGGGTGGTCTCTCCGAGCAGTACTTC.

The chain is built from TRBV4-3 and TRBJ1-2, with D possibly TRBD1 on 6 matching bases. The CDR3 covers 14 residues. The V gene lost 0 bases and the J gene lost 3 bases, with 8 bases spanning the gap. The germline CDR1 and CDR2 sequences are LGHNA and YSLEER. CDR3 sequence (DNA): TGCGCCAGCAGCCAAGACAGGGGTGACTATGGCTACACCTTC. It encodes CASSQDRGDYGYTF.

The V gene is TRBV11-2, the J gene TRBJ1-2; D is undetermined. V lost 6 bases and J 3 bases, leaving 5 bases between the germline ends. There are 11 residues in the CDR3. Per the germline V gene, CDR1 is SGHAT and CDR2 is FQNNGV. CDR3 in DNA: TGTGCCAGCAGTCTAGACTATGGCTACACCTTC. Translating gives CASSLDYGYTF.

V usage is TRBV3-1 (or the pseudogene TRBV3-2) and J usage is TRBJ1-1; 10 bases line up with TRBD1. CDR1 is LGHDT, CDR2 YNNKEL, per germline (reference sequence). This CDR3 is 14 amino acids long. V lost 4 bases to trimming and J lost 4 bases; unmatched junction nucleotides: 3. Here the CDR3 DNA reads TGTGCCAGCAGCCCCCGGACAGGGGGCACTGAAGCTTTCTTT. Protein product: CASSPRTGGTEAFF.

The chain recombines TRBV6-4 with TRBJ2-2, with a possible D match to TRBD2 (5 bases). The length of the CDR3 is 14 residues. The ends were cut back, 3 bases at V and 6 bases at J, with 11 bases in the middle. CDR1 is MRHNA and CDR2 is SNTAGT in the germline V gene. The CDR3 spells CASSDQASPGELFF. The CDR3 region has the DNA TGTGCCAGCAGTGATCAGGCTAGCCCCGGGGAGCTGTTTTTT.

This clone was recorded only once. V is TRBV23-1 and J is TRBJ1-2; D is unclear. TRBV23-1 is an open reading frame whose function is uncertain. This CDR3 region has 14 residues. Trimming removed 2 bases from V and 4 bases from J, with 11 bases in between. Written as DNA, the CDR3 is TGCGCCAGCAGTCAACAGGATTATACCTATGGCTACACCTTC. Protein sequence: CASSQQDYTYGYTF.